Listed below are T cell receptor beta chains from one sample, sequenced in a study of type 1 regulatory T cells. A single record per CDR3 protein comes from TCRdb applying MiXCR to the reads. The table records 40,000 to 50,000 distinct CDR3 sequences, 12% of them present only once. What these receptors recognize is not known. The sequenced sample was cultured non-Tr1 T cells, either the whole culture or a sorted T cell fraction (not recorded which). The source is a human donor in good health. CDR3s include the opening cysteine and the closing phenylalanine or tryptophan. The D gene is left open where the match is weak. Part of the rows lack a size; the others show once, few, many or a class for expanded clones.

cdr3_length	v_call	clone_size	d_call	j_call	cdr3_aa	cdr3_nt
14	TRBV7-9	-	-	TRBJ1-4	CASSLGGAQEKLFF	TGTGCCAGCAGCTTAGGGGGGGCGCAGGAAAAACTGTTTTTT
15	TRBV7-6	-	TRBD2	TRBJ2-1	CASSSYGGRHNEQFF	TGTGCCAGCAGCTCTTACGGCGGGAGGCACAATGAGCAGTTCTTC
13	TRBV5-4	-	-	TRBJ2-7	CASSLDRGGEQYF	TGTGCCAGCAGCTTGGACAGGGGGGGCGAGCAGTACTTC
15	TRBV20-1	many	TRBD2	TRBJ2-5	CSARAASGVGETQYF	TGCAGTGCTAGAGCCGCTAGCGGAGTCGGGGAGACCCAGTACTTC
17	TRBV12-3/TRBV12-4	few	TRBD2	TRBJ2-7	CASSLQSPLAGGYEQYF	TGTGCCAGCAGTTTACAGTCCCCTCTAGCGGGAGGGTACGAGCAGTACTTC
13	TRBV5-1	many	TRBD2	TRBJ2-3	CAPKGGSRYTQYF	TGCGCCCCAAAGGGCGGGAGTCGGTATACGCAGTATTTT
13	TRBV30	-	-	TRBJ2-7	CAWMVGQPYEQYF	TGTGCCTGGATGGTAGGACAGCCCTACGAGCAGTACTTC
15	TRBV5-1	many	TRBD1	TRBJ2-7	CASSLDRGPYYEQYF	TGCGCCAGCAGCTTGGACAGGGGGCCTTACTACGAGCAGTACTTC
14	TRBV5-1	-	-	TRBJ2-7	CASSLQGAPYEQYF	TGCGCCAGCAGCTTACAGGGTGCCCCCTACGAGCAGTACTTC
15	TRBV24-1	-	-	TRBJ2-3	CAASDPGRDTDTQYF	TGTGCCGCCAGTGACCCGGGACGGGACACAGATACGCAGTATTTT
15	TRBV5-6	many	TRBD1	TRBJ2-5	CASSTGQGTQETQYF	TGTGCCAGCAGCACCGGACAGGGGACCCAAGAGACCCAGTACTTC
12	TRBV5-1	many	-	TRBJ1-2	CASSLEGGGYTF	TGCGCCAGCAGCTTGGAGGGAGGTGGCTACACCTTC
15	TRBV12-3/TRBV12-4	-	-	TRBJ2-1	CASSPYHGGPTWQFF	TGTGCCAGCAGTCCCTACCATGGGGGTCCCACGTGGCAGTTCTTC
15	TRBV28	many	TRBD1	TRBJ1-5	CASSSPTGVGQPQHF	TGTGCCAGCAGCTCCCCTACAGGGGTTGGGCAGCCCCAGCATTTT
16	TRBV5-6	many	-	TRBJ2-6	CASSLGSSSGANVLTF	TGTGCCAGCAGCTTGGGCAGCTCCTCTGGGGCCAACGTCCTGACTTTC
13	TRBV7-2	-	TRBD1	TRBJ2-7	CASSPRGPYEQYF	TGTGCCAGCAGCCCCAGGGGGCCCTACGAGCAGTACTTC
14	TRBV5-1	-	-	TRBJ2-3	CASSFSFGADTQYF	TGCGCCAGCAGCTTCTCCTTCGGGGCAGATACGCAGTATTTT
15	TRBV20-1	many	-	TRBJ2-3	CSASFGEWITDTQYF	TGCAGTGCTAGCTTTGGGGAGTGGATCACAGATACGCAGTATTTT
14	TRBV12-3/TRBV12-4	few	-	TRBJ2-7	CASSPGPFGVEQYF	TGTGCCAGCAGTCCCGGCCCATTCGGGGTCGAGCAGTACTTC
15	TRBV20-1	few	TRBD1	TRBJ2-7	CSAKAPGQGAYEQYF	TGCAGTGCCAAGGCTCCGGGACAGGGGGCTTACGAGCAGTACTTC
13	TRBV29-1	many	-	TRBJ1-5	CSAGMSSNQPQHF	TGCAGCGCCGGTATGAGTAGCAATCAGCCCCAGCATTTT
15	TRBV5-1	-	TRBD1	TRBJ1-1	CASSPGQGPNTEAFF	TGCGCCAGCAGCCCGGGACAGGGTCCGAACACTGAAGCTTTCTTT
17	TRBV5-5	-	TRBD2	TRBJ2-2	CASTPTLSGSWSGELFF	TGTGCCAGCACCCCGACCCTTAGCGGGAGTTGGTCCGGGGAGCTGTTTTTT
12	TRBV5-5	few	TRBD2	TRBJ2-3	CASSSAGGAQYF	TGTGCCAGCAGCTCAGCGGGAGGTGCGCAGTATTTT